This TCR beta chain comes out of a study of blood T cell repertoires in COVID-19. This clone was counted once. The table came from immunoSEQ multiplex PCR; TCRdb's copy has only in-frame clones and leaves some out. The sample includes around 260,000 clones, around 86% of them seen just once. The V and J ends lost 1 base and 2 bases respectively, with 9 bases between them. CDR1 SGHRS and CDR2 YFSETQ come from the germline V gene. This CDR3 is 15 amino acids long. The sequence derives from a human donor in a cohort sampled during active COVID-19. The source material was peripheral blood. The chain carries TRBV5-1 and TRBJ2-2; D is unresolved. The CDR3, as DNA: TGCGCCAGCAGCTTGACCCCGCGAAACACCGGGGAGCTGTTTTTT. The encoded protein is CASSLTPRNTGELFF.